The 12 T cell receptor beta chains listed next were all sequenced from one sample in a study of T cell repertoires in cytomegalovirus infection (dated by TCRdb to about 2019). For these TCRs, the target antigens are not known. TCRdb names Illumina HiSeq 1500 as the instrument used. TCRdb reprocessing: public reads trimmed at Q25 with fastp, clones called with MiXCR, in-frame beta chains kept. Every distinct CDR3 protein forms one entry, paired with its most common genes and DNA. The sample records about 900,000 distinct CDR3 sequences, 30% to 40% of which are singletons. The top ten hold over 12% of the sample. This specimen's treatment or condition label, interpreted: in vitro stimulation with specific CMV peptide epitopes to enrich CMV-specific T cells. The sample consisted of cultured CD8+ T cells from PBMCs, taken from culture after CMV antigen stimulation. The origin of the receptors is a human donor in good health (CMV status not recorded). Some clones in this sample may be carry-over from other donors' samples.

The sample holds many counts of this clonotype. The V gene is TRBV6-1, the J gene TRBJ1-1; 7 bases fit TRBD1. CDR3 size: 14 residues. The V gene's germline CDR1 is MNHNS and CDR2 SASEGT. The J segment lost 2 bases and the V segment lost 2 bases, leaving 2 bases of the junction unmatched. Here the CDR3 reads CASSENRGNTEAFF. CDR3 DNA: TGTGCCAGCAGTGAAAACAGGGGTAACACTGAAGCTTTCTTT.

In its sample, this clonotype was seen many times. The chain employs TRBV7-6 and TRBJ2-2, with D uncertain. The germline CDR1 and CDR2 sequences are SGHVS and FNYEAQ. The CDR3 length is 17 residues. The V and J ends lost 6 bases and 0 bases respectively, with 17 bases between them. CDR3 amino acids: CASRPTRANPNTGELFF. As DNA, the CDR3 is TGTGCCAGCAGACCTACAAGGGCAAACCCGAACACCGGGGAGCTGTTTTTT.

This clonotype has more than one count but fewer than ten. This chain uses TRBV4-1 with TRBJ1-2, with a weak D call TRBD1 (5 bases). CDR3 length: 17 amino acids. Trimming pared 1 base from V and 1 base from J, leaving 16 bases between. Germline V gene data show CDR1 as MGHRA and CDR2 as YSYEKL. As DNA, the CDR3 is TGCGCCAGCAGCCAAGGCTGGAAGGGGACCGATAACTATGGCTACACCTTC. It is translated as CASSQGWKGTDNYGYTF.

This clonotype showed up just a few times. Here the CDR3 DNA reads TGTGCCAGCAGTGAACCCCCCACAGGGGAGAAGGGCTACACCTTC. It codes for CASSEPPTGEKGYTF. The V and J genes are TRBV25-1 and TRBJ1-2; TRBD1 matches at 7 bases. Trimming at V came to 2 bases and at J to 8 bases, leaving 11 bases not matched to a gene. In germline, CDR1 is MGHDK, CDR2 SYGVNS. The CDR3 runs to 15 residues.

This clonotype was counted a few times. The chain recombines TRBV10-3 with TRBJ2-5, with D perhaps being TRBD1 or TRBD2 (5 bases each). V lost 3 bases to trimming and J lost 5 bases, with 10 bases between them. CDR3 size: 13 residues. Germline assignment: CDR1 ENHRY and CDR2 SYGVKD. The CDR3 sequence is CAISDWGLETQYF. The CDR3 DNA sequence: TGTGCCATCAGTGATTGGGGGTTGGAGACCCAGTACTTC.

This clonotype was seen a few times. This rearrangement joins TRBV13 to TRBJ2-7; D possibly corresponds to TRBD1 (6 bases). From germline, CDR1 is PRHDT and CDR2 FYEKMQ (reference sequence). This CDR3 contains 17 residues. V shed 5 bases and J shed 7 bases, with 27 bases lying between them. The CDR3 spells CASSARSGVDLRIEQYF. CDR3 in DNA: TGTGCCAGCAGCGCGCGTTCAGGGGTAGACCTCCGTATAGAGCAGTACTTC.

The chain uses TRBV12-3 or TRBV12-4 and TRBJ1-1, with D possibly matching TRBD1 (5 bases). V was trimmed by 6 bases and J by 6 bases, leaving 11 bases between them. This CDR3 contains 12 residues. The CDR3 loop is CASRGDSPEAFF. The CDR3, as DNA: TGTGCCAGCAGGGGGGACTCCCCTGAAGCTTTCTTT.

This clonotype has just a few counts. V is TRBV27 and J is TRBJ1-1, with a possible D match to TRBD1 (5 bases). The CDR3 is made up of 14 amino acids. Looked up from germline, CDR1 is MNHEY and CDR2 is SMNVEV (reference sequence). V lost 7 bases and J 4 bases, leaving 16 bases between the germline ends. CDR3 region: CASKVLAGGTEAFF. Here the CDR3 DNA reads TGTGCCAGCAAGGTTTTGGCCGGGGGCACTGAAGCTTTCTTT.

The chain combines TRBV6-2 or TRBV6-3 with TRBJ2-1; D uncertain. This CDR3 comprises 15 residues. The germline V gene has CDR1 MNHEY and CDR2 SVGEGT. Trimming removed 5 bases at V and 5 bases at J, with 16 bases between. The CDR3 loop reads CASSIVGRLNNEQFF. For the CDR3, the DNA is TGTGCCAGCAGTATAGTTGGACGGTTGAACAATGAGCAGTTCTTC.

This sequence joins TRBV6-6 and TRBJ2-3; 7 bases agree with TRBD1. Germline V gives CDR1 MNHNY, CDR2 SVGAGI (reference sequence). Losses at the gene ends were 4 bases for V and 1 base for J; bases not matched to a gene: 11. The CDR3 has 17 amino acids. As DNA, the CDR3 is TGTGCCAGCAGTTCCTTAAATGACAGGGTTGGCACAGATACGCAGTATTTT. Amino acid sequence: CASSSLNDRVGTDTQYF.

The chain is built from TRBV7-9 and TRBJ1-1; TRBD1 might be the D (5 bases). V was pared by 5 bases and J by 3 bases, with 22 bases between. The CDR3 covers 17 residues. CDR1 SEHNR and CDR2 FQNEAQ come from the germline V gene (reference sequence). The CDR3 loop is CASSNPQWRRGDTEAFF. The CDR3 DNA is TGTGCCAGCAGCAATCCCCAATGGAGAAGAGGGGACACTGAAGCTTTCTTT.

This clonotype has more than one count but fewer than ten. The chain's CDR3 is CASSQRGGGPEAFF. The CDR3 DNA sequence: TGCGCCAGCAGCCAACGCGGAGGGGGCCCCGAAGCTTTCTTT. This sequence joins TRBV4-3 and TRBJ1-1; 7 bases line up with TRBD1. V shed 2 bases and J 8 bases; nucleotides not matched to a gene: 8. Germline V gene lookup returns CDR1 LGHNA and CDR2 YSLEER. The CDR3 is made up of 14 amino acids.